This T cell receptor (beta chain) was identified in a study of blood T cells in healthy people across ages. This clonotype was counted a few times. A second roughly 6 to 11 cycle PCR used barcoded and J-beta primers. Using its own MiXCR run on the 5' RACE reads, TCRdb lists one record per CDR3 protein. The sample carries 1.5 million to 2 million distinct CDR3 sequences, 35% to 50% recorded once. After removal of 4 bases from V and 3 bases from J, the junction contained 3 bases not matched to a gene. The CDR3 consists of 14 residues. Germline V gene lookup returns CDR1 LNHNV and CDR2 YYDKDF (reference sequence).

This TCR was recovered from a human donor in good health. The sample was blood. The rearrangement links TRBV15 to TRBJ2-7, with TRBD1 matching 10 bases. Here the CDR3 DNA reads TGTGCCACCAGCACGGACAGGGGGGGCTACGAGCAGTACTTC. Translated, it gives CATSTDRGGYEQYF.